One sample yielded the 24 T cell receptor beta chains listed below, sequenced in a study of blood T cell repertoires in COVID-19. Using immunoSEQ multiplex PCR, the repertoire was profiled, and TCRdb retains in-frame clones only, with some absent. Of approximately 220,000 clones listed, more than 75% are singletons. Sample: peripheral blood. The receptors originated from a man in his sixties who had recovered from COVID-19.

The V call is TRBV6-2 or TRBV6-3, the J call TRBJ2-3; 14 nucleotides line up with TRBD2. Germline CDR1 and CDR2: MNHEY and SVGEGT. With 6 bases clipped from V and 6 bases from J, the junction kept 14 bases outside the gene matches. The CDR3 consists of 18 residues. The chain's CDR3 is CASSDSGTSGSTSDTQYF. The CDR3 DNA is TGTGCCAGCAGCGATTCTGGGACTAGCGGGAGCACCAGTGATACGCAGTATTTT.

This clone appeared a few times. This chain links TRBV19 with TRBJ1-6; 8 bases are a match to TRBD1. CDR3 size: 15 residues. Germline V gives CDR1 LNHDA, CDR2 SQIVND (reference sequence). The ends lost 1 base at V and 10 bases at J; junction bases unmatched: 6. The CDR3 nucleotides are TGTGCCAGTAGTATAGTGGGGACAGGATCCTCACCCCTCCACTTT. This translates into CASSIVGTGSSPLHF.

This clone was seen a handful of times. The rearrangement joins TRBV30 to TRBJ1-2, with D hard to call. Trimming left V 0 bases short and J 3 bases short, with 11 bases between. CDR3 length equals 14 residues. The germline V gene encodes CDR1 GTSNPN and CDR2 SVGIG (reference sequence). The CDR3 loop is CAWSVSLAYYGYTF. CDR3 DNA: TGTGCCTGGAGTGTGTCGTTGGCATACTATGGCTACACCTTC.

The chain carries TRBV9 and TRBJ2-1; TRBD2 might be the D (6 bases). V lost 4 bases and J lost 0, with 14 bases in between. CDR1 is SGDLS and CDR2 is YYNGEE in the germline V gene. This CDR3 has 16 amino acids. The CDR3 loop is CASSSLGGGSYNEQFF. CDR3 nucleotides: TGTGCCAGCAGCTCCCTTGGGGGAGGCTCCTACAATGAGCAGTTCTTC.

DNA of the CDR3: TGTGCCTGGAGGGTAGAGTTGTCTCGGGGCGAGCAGTACTTC. Its translation is CAWRVELSRGEQYF. V and J are TRBV30 and TRBJ2-7, with D tentatively TRBD2 (5 bases). CDR1 and CDR2 (germline): GTSNPN, SVGIG (reference sequence). This CDR3 comprises 14 residues. Between the trimmed V and J ends, which lost 3 bases and 6 bases, there was a span of 18 bases.

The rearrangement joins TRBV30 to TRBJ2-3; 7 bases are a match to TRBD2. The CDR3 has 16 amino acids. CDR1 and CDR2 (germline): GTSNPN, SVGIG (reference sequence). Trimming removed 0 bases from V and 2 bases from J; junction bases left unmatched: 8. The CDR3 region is CAWSVPSGPPTDTQYF. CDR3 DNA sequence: TGTGCCTGGAGTGTACCTAGCGGACCCCCCACAGATACGCAGTATTTT.

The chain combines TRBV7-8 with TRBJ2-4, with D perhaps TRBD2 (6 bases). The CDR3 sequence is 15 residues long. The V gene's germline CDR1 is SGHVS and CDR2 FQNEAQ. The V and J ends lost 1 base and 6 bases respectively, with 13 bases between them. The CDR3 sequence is CASSLVRFGGNIQYF. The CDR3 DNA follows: TGTGCCAGCAGCTTAGTACGTTTCGGGGGAAACATTCAGTACTTC.

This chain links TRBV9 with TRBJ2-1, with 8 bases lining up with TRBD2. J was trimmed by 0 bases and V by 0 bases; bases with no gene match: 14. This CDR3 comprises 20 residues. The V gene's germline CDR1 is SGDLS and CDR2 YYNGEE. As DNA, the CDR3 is TGTGCCAGCAGCGTAGAAGGAGAGCCGGGAGGGAGGAGCTCCTACAATGAGCAGTTCTTC. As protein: CASSVEGEPGGRSSYNEQFF.

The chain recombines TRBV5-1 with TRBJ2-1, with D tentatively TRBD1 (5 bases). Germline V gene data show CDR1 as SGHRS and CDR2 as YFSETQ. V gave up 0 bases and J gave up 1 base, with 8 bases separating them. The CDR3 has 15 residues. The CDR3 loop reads CASSLGQLSYNEQFF. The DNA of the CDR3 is TGCGCCAGCAGCTTGGGACAGCTGTCCTACAATGAGCAGTTCTTC.

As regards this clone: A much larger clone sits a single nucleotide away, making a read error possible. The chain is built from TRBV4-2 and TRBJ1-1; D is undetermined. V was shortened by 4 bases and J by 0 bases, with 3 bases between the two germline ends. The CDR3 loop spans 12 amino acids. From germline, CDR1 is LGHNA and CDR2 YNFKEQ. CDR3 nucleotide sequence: TGTGCCAGCAGCCTCTTGAACACTGAAGCTTTCTTT. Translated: CASSLLNTEAFF.

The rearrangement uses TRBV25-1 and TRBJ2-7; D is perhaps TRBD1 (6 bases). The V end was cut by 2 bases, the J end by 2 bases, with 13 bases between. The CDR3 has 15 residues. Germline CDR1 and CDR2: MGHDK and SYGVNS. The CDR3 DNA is TGTGCCAGCAGTGAACCACATGGGACAACCTACGAGCAGTACTTC. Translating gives CASSEPHGTTYEQYF.

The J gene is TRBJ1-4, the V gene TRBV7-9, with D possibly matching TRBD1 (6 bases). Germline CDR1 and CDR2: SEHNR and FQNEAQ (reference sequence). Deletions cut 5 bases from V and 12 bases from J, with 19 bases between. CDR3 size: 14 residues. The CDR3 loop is CASSALQGVKELFF. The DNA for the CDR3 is TGTGCCAGCAGCGCCCTACAGGGCGTGAAGGAACTGTTTTTT.

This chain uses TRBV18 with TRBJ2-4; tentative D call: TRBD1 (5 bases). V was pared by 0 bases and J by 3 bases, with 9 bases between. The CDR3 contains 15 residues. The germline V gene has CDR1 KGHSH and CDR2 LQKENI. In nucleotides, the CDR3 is TGTGCCAGCTCACCACCGGGGCAATACAAAAACATTCAGTACTTC. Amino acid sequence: CASSPPGQYKNIQYF.

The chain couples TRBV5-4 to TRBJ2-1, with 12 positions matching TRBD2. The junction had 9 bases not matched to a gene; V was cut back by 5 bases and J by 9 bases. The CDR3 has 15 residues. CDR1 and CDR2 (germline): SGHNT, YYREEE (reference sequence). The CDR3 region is CASRPGLAGSGEQFF. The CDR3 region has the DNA TGTGCCAGCAGACCCGGACTAGCGGGATCGGGTGAGCAGTTCTTC.

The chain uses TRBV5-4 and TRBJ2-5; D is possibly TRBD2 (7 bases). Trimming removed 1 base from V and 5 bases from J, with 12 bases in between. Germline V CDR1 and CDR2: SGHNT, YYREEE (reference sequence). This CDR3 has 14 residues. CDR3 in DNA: TGTGCCAGCAGCTTGAGGGGGGGCTGGGAGACCCAGTACTTC. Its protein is CASSLRGGWETQYF.

The CDR3 is CATSESGKWLGGELFF. CDR3 nucleotide sequence: TGTGCCACCAGTGAATCAGGGAAATGGTTGGGCGGGGAGCTGTTTTTT. V and J are TRBV24-1 and TRBJ2-2, with D maybe TRBD1 (5 bases). The CDR3 contains 16 residues. In germline, CDR1 is KGHDR, CDR2 SFDVKD. V lost 4 bases, J lost 7 bases, and 18 bases lay in between.

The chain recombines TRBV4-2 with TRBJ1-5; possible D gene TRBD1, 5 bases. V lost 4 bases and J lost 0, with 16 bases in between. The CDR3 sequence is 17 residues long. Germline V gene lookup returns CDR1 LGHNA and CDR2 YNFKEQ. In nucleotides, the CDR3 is TGTGCCAGCAGCCCAATGGGGGGTTTGGATAGCAATCAGCCCCAGCATTTT. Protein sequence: CASSPMGGLDSNQPQHF.

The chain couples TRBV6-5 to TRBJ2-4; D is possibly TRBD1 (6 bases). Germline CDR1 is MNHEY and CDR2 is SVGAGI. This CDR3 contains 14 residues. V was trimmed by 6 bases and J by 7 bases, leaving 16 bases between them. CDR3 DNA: TGTGCCAGCAGCCTTGCTCCGGACAGTAACATTCAGTACTTC. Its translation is CASSLAPDSNIQYF.

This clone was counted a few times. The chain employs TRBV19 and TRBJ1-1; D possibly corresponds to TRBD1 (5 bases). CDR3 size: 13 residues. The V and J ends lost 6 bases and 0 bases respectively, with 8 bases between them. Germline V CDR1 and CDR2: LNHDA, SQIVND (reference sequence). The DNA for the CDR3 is TGTGCCAGTAGAAGACAGTTGAACACTGAAGCTTTCTTT. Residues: CASRRQLNTEAFF.

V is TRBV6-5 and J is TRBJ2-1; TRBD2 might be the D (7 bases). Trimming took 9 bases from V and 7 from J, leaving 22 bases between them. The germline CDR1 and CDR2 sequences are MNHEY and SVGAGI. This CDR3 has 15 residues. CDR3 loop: CASSGGRRIDNEQFF. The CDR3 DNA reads TGTGCCAGTTCCGGGGGGCGGCGGATCGATAATGAGCAGTTCTTC.

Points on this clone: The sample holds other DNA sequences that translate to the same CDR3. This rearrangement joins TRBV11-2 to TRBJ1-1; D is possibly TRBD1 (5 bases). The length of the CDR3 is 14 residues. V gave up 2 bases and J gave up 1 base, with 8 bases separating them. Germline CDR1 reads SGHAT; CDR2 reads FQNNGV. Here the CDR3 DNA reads TGTGCCAGCAGCTTAAGGGGAGGGAACACTGAAGCTTTCTTT. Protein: CASSLRGGNTEAFF.

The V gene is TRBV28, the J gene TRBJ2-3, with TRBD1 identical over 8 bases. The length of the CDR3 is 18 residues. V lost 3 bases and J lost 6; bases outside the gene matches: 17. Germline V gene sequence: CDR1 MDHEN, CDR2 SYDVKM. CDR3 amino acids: CASSFIQGVIGGRDTQYF. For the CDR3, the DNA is TGTGCCAGCAGTTTCATACAGGGGGTAATAGGCGGCAGGGATACGCAGTATTTT.

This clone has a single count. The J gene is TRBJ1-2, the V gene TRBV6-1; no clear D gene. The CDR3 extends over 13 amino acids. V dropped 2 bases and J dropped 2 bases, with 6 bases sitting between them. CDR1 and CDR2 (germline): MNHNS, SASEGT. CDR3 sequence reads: CASSESINYGYTF. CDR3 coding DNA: TGTGCCAGCAGTGAAAGCATAAACTATGGCTACACCTTC.

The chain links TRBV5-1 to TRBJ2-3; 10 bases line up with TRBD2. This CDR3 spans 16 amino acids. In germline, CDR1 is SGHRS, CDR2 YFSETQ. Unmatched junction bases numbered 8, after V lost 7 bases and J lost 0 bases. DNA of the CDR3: TGCGCCAGCTACATCGGGACTAGCGCTAGCACAGATACGCAGTATTTT. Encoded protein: CASYIGTSASTDTQYF. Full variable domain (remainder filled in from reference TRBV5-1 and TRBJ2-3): KAGVTQTPRYLIKTRGQQVTLSCSPISGHRSVSWYQQTPGQGLQFLFEYFSETQRNKGNFPGRFSGRQFSNSRSEMNVSTLELGDSALYLCASYIGTSASTDTQYFGPGTRLTVL.